This T cell receptor beta chain was identified in a study of T cell responses to AZD1222 COVID-19 vaccine. For the study at large: It was second doses at about 4 or about 12 weeks that were pooled. Study-wide results and limits: Only after the peak T cell response were repertoires sampled. Two AZD1222 administrations were followed by greater Spike-specific TCR breadth and depth. Seropositive AZD1222 recipients at baseline numbered only 5 or 6.

On this clone: The antigen remains unidentified.

CDR1 and CDR2 from the germline V gene are SEHNR and FQNEAQ (reference sequence). The CDR3 extends over 15 amino acids. V was cut by 5 bases and J by 0 bases, with 11 bases left in between. The method was immunoSEQ multiplex PCR; TCRdb's version includes in-frame clones alone and lacks a portion of them. Among approximately 150,000 clones listed, more than 70% were seen once. Source: peripheral blood, taken on day 0 of AZD1222 vaccination. The sequence derives from an adult in good health. The chain has TRBV7-9 and TRBJ2-1; D might be TRBD1 (6 bases). The CDR3 region is CASSPGVRSYNEQFF. CDR3 bases: TGTGCCAGCAGCCCAGGGGTCCGCTCCTACAATGAGCAGTTCTTC.